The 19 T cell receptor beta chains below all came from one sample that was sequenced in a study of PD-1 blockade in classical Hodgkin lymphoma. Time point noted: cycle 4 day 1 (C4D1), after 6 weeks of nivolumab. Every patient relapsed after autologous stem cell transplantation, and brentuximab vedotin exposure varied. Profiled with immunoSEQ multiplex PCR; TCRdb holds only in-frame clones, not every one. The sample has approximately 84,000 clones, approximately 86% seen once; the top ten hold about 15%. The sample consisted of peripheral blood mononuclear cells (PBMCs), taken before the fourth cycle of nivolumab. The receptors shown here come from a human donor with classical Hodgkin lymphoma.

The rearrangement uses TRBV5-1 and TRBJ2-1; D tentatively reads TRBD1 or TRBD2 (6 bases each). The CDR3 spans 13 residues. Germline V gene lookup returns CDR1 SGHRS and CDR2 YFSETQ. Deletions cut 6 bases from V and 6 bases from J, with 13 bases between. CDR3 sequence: CASNIGGRNEQFF. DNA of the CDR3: TGCGCCAGCAATATCGGGGGCCGCAATGAGCAGTTCTTC. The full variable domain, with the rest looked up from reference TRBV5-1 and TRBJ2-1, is KAGVTQTPRYLIKTRGQQVTLSCSPISGHRSVSWYQQTPGQGLQFLFEYFSETQRNKGNFPGRFSGRQFSNSRSEMNVSTLELGDSALYLCASNIGGRNEQFFGPGTRLTVL.

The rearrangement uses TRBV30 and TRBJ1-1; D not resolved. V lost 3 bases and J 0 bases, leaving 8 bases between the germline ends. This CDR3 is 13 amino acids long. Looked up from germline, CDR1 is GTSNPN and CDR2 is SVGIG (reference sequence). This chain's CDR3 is CAWSAQLNTEAFF. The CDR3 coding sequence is TGTGCCTGGAGCGCACAGTTGAACACTGAAGCTTTCTTT. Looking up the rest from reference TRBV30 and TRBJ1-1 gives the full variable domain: SQTIHQWPATLVQPVGSPLSLECTVEGTSNPNLYWYRQAAGRGLQLLFYSVGIGQISSEVPQNLSASRPQDRQFILSSKKLLLSDSGFYLCAWSAQLNTEAFFGQGTRLTVV.

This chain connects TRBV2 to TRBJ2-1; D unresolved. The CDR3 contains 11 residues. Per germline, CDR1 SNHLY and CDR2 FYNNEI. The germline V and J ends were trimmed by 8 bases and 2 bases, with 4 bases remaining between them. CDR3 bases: TGTGCCAGCGGGCCCTACAATGAGCAGTTCTTC. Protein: CASGPYNEQFF.

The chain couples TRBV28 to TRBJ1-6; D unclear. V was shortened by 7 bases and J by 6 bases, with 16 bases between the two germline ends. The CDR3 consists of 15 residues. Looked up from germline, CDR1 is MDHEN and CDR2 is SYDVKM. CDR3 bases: TGTGCCAGCAATCCCCCGGCTACGGGTAATTCACCCCTCCACTTT. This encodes CASNPPATGNSPLHF. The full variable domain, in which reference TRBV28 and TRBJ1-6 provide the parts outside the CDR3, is DVKVTQSSRYLVKRTGEKVFLECVQDMDHENMFWYRQDPGLGLRLIYFSYDVKMKEKGDIPEGYSVSREKKERFSLILESASTNQTSMYLCASNPPATGNSPLHFGNGTRLTVT.

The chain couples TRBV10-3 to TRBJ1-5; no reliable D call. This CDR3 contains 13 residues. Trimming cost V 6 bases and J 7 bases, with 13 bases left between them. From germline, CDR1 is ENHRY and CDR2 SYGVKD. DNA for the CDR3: TGTGCCATCAGCCGGACTCTCGGGCAGCCCCAGCATTTT. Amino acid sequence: CAISRTLGQPQHF.

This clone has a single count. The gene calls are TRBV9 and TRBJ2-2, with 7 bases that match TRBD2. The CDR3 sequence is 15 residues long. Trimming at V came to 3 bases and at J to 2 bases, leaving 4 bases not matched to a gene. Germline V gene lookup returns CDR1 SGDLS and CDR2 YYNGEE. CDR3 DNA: TGTGCCAGCAGCGGACGGACTAGTAACACCGGGGAGCTGTTTTTT. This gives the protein CASSGRTSNTGELFF.

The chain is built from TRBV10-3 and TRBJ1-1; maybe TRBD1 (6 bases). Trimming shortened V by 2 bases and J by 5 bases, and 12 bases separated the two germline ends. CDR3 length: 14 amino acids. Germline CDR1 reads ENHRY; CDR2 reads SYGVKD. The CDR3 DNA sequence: TGTGCCATCAGTGAGAACTTTCAGGGGACTGAAGCTTTCTTT. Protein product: CAISENFQGTEAFF.

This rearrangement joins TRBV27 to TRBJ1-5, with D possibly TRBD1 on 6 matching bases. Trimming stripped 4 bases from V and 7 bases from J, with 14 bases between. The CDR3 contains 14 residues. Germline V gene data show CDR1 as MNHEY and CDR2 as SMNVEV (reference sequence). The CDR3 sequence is CASSSQGGGQPQHF. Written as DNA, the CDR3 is TGTGCCAGCAGTTCACAGGGAGGCGGACAGCCCCAGCATTTT.

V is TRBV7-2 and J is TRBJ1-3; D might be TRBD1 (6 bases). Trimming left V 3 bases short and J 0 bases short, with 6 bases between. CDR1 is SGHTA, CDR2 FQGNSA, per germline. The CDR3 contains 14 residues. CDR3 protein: CASSLDSSGNTIYF. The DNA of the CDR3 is TGTGCCAGCAGCTTGGACAGCTCTGGAAACACCATATATTTT.

The CDR3 DNA reads as TGTGCCAGCAGTGAATTTGGACAGGGGGTGAGGTACGAGCAGTACTTC. It is translated as CASSEFGQGVRYEQYF. This rearrangement joins TRBV25-1 to TRBJ2-7; TRBD1 agrees at 10 bases. This CDR3 comprises 16 residues. Germline assignment: CDR1 MGHDK and CDR2 SYGVNS. V lost 1 base, J lost 4 bases, and 7 bases stayed unmatched.

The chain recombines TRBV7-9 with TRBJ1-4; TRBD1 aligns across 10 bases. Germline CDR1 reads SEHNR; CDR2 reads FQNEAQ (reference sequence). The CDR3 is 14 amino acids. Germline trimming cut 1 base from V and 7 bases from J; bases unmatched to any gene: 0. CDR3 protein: CASSLGTGGEKLFF. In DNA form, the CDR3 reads TGTGCCAGCAGCTTAGGGACAGGGGGTGAAAAACTGTTTTTT.

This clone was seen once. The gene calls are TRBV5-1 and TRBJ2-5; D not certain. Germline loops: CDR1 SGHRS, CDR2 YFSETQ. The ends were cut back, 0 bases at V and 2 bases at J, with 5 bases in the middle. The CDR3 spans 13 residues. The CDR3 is CASSLELQETQYF. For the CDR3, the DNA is TGCGCCAGCAGCTTGGAGCTTCAAGAGACCCAGTACTTC.

The CDR3 sequence: CATPSGTTGELFF. In nucleotides, the CDR3 is TGTGCCACCCCTAGCGGGACCACCGGGGAGCTGTTTTTT. The V and J genes are TRBV28 and TRBJ2-2; 9 bases are shared with TRBD2. The CDR3 has 13 residues. The ends lost 10 bases at V and 4 bases at J; junction bases unmatched: 4. CDR1 is MDHEN, CDR2 SYDVKM, per germline.

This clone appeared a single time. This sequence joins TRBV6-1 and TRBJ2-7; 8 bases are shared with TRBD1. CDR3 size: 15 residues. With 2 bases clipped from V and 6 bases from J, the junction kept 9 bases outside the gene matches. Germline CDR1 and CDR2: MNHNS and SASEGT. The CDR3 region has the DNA TGTGCCAGCAGTGAATCGACAGGGGCTCTTCTCGAGCAGTACTTC. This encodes CASSESTGALLEQYF.

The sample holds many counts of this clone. In DNA, the CDR3 is TGTGCCAGCAGCTCCGACACGGCCTATGGCTACACCTTC. Residues: CASSSDTAYGYTF. V usage is TRBV7-2 and J usage is TRBJ1-2; no clear D gene. V was trimmed by 4 bases and J by 4 bases, leaving 10 bases between them. The CDR3 totals 13 residues. Germline V lookup: CDR1 SGHTA, CDR2 FQGNSA.

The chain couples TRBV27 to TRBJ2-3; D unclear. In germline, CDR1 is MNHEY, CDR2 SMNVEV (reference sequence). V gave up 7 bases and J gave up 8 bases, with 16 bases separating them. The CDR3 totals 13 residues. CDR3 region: CASTRVGMPTQYF. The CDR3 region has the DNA TGTGCCAGCACTCGGGTTGGTATGCCTACGCAGTATTTT.

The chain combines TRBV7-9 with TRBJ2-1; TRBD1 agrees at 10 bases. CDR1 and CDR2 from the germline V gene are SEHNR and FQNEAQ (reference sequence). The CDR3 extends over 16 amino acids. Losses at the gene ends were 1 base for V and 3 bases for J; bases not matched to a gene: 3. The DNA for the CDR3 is TGTGCCAGCAGCTTAGGGGACAGGGGCTACTACAATGAGCAGTTCTTC. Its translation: CASSLGDRGYYNEQFF.

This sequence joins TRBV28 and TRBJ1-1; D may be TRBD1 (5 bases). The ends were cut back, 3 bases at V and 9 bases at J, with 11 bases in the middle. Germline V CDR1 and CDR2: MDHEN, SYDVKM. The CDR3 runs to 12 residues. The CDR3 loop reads CASSFPGAKAFF. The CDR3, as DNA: TGTGCCAGCAGTTTTCCTGGGGCGAAAGCTTTCTTT.

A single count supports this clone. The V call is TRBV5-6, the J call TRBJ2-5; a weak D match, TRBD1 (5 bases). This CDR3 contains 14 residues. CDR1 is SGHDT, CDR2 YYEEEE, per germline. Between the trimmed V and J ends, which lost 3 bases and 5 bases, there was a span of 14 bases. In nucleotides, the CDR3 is TGTGCCAGCAGCTCTGGCCCCTGGGGCGAGACCCAGTACTTC. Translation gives CASSSGPWGETQYF.